This T cell receptor beta chain was found in a study of blood T cell repertoires in COVID-19. The overall study: Donors in the United States, Italy and Spain gave samples during acute or convalescent COVID-19. From T cells, B-cell-depleted T cells, or PBMCs came the material, which was cDNA or gDNA.

This CDR3 comprises 18 residues. Germline trimming cut 1 base from V and 8 bases from J; bases unmatched to any gene: 18. Germline CDR1 is LGHNT and CDR2 is FRNRAP. Each exposed participant met a COVID-19 case in the 2 weeks preceding study entry. The authors' processing: Estimation of nucleated cell counts was performed using reference gene primer amplification. Generated by immunoSEQ multiplex PCR, the TCRdb table keeps only in-frame clones and is missing some. V and J calls and clone size come straight from that table; D and trimming were deduced from the DNA. The sample records some 320,000 clones, 85% being singletons.

The sequenced material came from PBMCs or T cells enriched from blood (not recorded which). The chain joins TRBV12-5 to TRBJ1-2; 8 bases are shared with TRBD1. This TCR was sampled from a woman between 25 and 40 years old who had been exposed to COVID-19. CDR3 coding DNA: TGTGCTAGTGGTTTGGCGTTCTTCGGAGGCAGGGGGCTTAAAGGCTACACCTTC. It is translated as CASGLAFFGGRGLKGYTF.